This TCR beta chain was sequenced for a study of T cells in Graves' hyperthyroidism and ophthalmopathy. Study-level results: Stable hyperthyroidism and ophthalmopathy were separated using 13 V-J signatures.

This clonotype was detected ten times or more. What it binds is not known. RNA transcripts provided the source from which TCR beta CDR3 regions were amplified. The HTBI set primed first-round TCR CDR3 RT-PCR. TCRdb reanalysed the multiplex PCR reads using MiXCR and keeps one entry per CDR3 protein. Of 270,000 or so distinct CDR3 sequences detected, roughly 15% appear once; the ten largest clones hold about 33%. CDR1 MDHEN and CDR2 SYDVKM come from the germline V gene. Trimming cost V 2 bases and J 1 base; bases outside gene matches: 5. This CDR3 region has 16 residues. The TCR was taken from a woman between 50 and 59 years old with Graves' hyperthyroidism that later progressed to Graves' ophthalmopathy. The sequencing sample was made of blood. The chain links TRBV28 to TRBJ2-1, with 7 bases identical to TRBD2. The DNA of the CDR3 is TGTGCCAGCAGTTTAGAGCCAGCGGGGTCCTACAATGAGCAGTTCTTC. Its protein product is CASSLEPAGSYNEQFF.